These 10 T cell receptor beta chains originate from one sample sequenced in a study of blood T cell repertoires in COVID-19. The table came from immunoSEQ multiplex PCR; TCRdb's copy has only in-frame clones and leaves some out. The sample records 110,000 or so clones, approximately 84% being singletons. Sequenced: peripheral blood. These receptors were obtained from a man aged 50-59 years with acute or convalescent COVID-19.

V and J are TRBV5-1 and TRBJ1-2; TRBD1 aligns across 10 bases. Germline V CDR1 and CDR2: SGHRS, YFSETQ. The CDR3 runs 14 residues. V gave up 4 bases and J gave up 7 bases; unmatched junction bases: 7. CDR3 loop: CASSVLTGGGGYTF. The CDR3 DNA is TGCGCCAGCAGCGTCCTGACAGGGGGCGGTGGCTACACCTTC.

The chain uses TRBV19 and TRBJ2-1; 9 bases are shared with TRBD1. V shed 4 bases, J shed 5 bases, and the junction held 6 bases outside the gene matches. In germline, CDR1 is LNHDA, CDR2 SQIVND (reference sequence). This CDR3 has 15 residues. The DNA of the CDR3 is TGTGCCAGTAGTACCCGACAGGGGGACGACAATGAGCAGTTCTTC. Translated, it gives CASSTRQGDDNEQFF.

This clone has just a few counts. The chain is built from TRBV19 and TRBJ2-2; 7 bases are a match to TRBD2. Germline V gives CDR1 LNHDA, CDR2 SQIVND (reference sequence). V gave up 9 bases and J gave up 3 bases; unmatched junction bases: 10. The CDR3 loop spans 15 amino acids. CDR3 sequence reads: CASRLGGVDTGELFF. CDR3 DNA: TGTGCCAGCCGCTTGGGAGGGGTGGACACCGGGGAGCTGTTTTTT.

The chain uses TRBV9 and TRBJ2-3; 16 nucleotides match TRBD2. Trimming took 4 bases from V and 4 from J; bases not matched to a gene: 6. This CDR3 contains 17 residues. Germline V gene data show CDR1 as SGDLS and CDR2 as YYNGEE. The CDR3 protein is CASSSGLAGGRSDTQYF. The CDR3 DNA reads TGTGCCAGCAGCTCGGGACTAGCGGGGGGGCGGTCAGATACGCAGTATTTT.

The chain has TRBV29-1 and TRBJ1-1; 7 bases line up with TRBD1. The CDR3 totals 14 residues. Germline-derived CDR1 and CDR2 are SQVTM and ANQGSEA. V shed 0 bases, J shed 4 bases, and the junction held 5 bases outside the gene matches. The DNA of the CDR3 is TGCAGCGTTGAAGACCGACAGGGAAGCACTGAAGCTTTCTTT. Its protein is CSVEDRQGSTEAFF.

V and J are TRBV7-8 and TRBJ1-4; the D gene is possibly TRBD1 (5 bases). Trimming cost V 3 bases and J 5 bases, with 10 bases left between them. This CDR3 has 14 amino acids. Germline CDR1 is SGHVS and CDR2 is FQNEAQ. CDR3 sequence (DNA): TGTGCCAGCAGCTTCAGGGAATGGAATGAAAAACTGTTTTTT. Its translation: CASSFREWNEKLFF.

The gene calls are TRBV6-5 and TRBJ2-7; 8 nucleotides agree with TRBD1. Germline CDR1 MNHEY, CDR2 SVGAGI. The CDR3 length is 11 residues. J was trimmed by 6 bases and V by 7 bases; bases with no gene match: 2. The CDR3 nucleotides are TGTGCCAGCACCAGGGGGCTCGAGCAGTACTTC. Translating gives CASTRGLEQYF.

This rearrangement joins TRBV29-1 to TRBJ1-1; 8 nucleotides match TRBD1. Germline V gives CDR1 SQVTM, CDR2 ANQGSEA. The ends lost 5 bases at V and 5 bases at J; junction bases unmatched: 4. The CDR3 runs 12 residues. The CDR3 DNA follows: TGCAGCGTTAGCGACAGGGGTACTGAAGCTTTCTTT. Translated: CSVSDRGTEAFF.

CDR3 sequence: CASSRRVYGYTF. The CDR3 DNA follows: TGTGCCAGCAGCCGACGGGTCTATGGCTACACCTTC. V gene TRBV28 combines with J gene TRBJ1-2, with unresolved D. Trimming left V 6 bases short and J 4 bases short, with 9 bases between. CDR3 length equals 12 residues. Per germline, CDR1 MDHEN and CDR2 SYDVKM.

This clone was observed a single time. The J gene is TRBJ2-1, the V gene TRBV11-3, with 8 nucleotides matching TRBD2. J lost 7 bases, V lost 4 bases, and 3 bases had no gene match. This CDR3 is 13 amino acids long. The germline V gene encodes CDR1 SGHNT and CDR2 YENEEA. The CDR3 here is CASSSGGANEQFF. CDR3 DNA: TGTGCCAGCAGCTCCGGGGGGGCAAATGAGCAGTTCTTC.